The 9 T cell receptor beta chains reported below all come from one sample, sequenced in a study of T cells in women clearing cervical HPV infection (dated by TCRdb to the late 2010s). The protocol used for the library was the immunoSEQ multiplex PCR assay. In its TCRdb copy, this immuneACCESS table keeps in-frame sequences only and misses some clones. Where compared with another copy, unresolved V genes explain less than half of these, and the others have no known cause. The sample table includes tens of thousands of clones. Roughly 3% of the sample belongs to the ten largest clones. Sequenced: blood buffy coat. The receptors come from a woman between 18 and 69 years old with a cervical HPV16 infection that either progressed to CIN3+ or cleared (not recorded which).

Comment on this clone: The read ends 3 residues early relative to the CDR3; the germline J gene fills the gap. The chain joins TRBV2 to TRBJ2-3, with a possible D match to TRBD2 (5 bases). The germline V gene encodes CDR1 SNHLY and CDR2 FYNNEI. The CDR3 sequence is 11 residues long. CDR3 DNA, as far as it was read: TGTGCCAGCGGGTCGGGGTCCTCG. This codes for CASGSGSS. The whole CDR3 region reads CASGSGSSQYF.

Regarding this clone: The sequenced fragment ends 3 residues before the CDR3 boundary, so the rest is inferred from the germline J gene. The gene calls are TRBV7-2 and TRBJ2-3; the match to TRBD1 covers 7 bases. The junction had 1 base not matched to a gene; V was cut back by 8 bases and J by 2 bases. Germline V gene data show CDR1 as SGHTA and CDR2 as FQGNSA. The CDR3 has 12 amino acids. CDR3 in amino acids: CASDRDTDTQYF. Incomplete CDR3 DNA: TGTGCCAGCGACAGGGACACAGATACG.

As regards this clone: The read terminates 3 residues ahead of where the CDR3 ends, so the germline J gene completes it. V usage is TRBV14 and J usage is TRBJ2-1; the match to TRBD2 covers 8 bases. CDR1 and CDR2 from the germline V gene are SGHDN and FVKESK. V lost 3 bases to trimming and J lost 2 bases; unmatched junction nucleotides: 3. There are 15 residues in the CDR3. The CDR3 loop is CASSQSSGPYNEQFF. The part of the CDR3 DNA that was read is TGTGCCAGCAGCCAGTCTAGCGGGCCCTACAATGAG.

A word on this clone: The missing CDR3 end, 3 residues past where the read stops, is filled in from the germline J gene. The chain has TRBV9 and TRBJ2-7, with a weak D call TRBD1 (5 bases). Germline loops: CDR1 SGDLS, CDR2 YYNGEE. V was cut by 0 bases and J by 5 bases, with 12 bases left in between. CDR3 size: 14 residues. The CDR3 loop is CASSVGTGGDEQYF. CDR3 bases read: TGTGCCAGCAGCGTAGGAACAGGTGGCGACGAG.

With regard to this clone: The missing CDR3 end, 3 residues past where the read stops, is filled in from the germline J gene. The chain has TRBV6-1 and TRBJ2-2; 9 nucleotides match TRBD1. Germline lookup yields CDR1 MNHNS and CDR2 SASEGT. There are 15 residues in the CDR3. The part of the CDR3 DNA that was read is TGTGCCAGCAGTGCAACAGGGGGCGTGGTGGAAAAG. Protein: CASSATGGVVEK. The full CDR3 protein is CASSATGGVVEKLFF.

This chain's CDR3 is CASSLAGGGTEAFF. The CDR3 DNA, read in part, is TGTGCCAGCAGCTTGGCAGGGGGCGGCACTGAA. The chain joins TRBV5-4 to TRBJ1-1, with 8 bases that match TRBD1. The read falls 3 residues short of the CDR3 end, and the missing part is taken from the germline J gene. The CDR3 contains 14 residues. The junction had 2 bases not matched to a gene; V was cut back by 0 bases and J by 4 bases. In germline, CDR1 is SGHNT, CDR2 YYREEE (reference sequence).

A word on this clone: The read ends 3 residues shy of where the CDR3 ends; the end is completed using the germline J gene. The chain joins TRBV28 to TRBJ1-1; TRBD1 might be the D (5 bases). Trimming took 10 bases from V and 7 from J, leaving 19 bases between them. Looked up from germline, CDR1 is MDHEN and CDR2 is SYDVKM. The CDR3 has 13 residues. This chain's CDR3 is CATTIITGREAFF. CDR3 DNA (partial): TGTGCCACCACGATAATTACAGGACGTGAA.

Comments on this clone: The CDR3 end is not reached by the read, which stops 3 residues before it; the germline J gene fills it in. The chain has TRBV28 and TRBJ1-4, with D unclear. CDR1 is MDHEN and CDR2 is SYDVKM in the germline V gene. The CDR3 loop spans 14 amino acids. V lost 2 bases, J lost 8 bases, and 12 bases lay in between. Incomplete CDR3 DNA: TGTGCCAGCAGTTTACGGGTGGGTCGGGAAAAA. This sequence encodes CASSLRVGREK. The entire CDR3 protein is CASSLRVGREKLFF.

With regard to this clone: The read falls 3 residues short of the CDR3 end, and the missing part is taken from the germline J gene. This chain connects TRBV29-1 to TRBJ1-2, with TRBD1 matching 7 bases. CDR1 and CDR2 from the germline V gene are SQVTM and ANQGSEA. The J segment lost 4 bases and the V segment lost 6 bases, leaving 5 bases of the junction unmatched. There are 12 residues in the CDR3. Incomplete CDR3 DNA: TGCAGCGTAGTCGGGACAGCCTATGGC. It translates to CSVVGTAYG. In full, the CDR3 reads CSVVGTAYGYTF.